This is a list of T cell receptor beta chains from one sample in a study of blood T cell repertoires in COVID-19. Method: immunoSEQ multiplex PCR; TCRdb's copy keeps in-frame clones and lacks some. Here the sample spans approximately 200,000 clones, more than 75% being singletons. Sequencing was carried out using PBMCs or T cells enriched from blood (not recorded which). These receptor sequences come from a woman younger than 45 who had recovered from COVID-19. The CDR3 runs from the conserved cysteine through the conserved F or W. The D gene is left open where the match is weak. The size of a clone is reported for some rows only, either as once, few or many, or as a class for expanded clones.

j_call: TRBJ1-2; v_call: TRBV7-8; clone_size: few; d_call: -; cdr3_aa: CASSLDMRQTQANYGYTF; cdr3_nt: TGTGCCAGCAGCTTAGATATGAGACAGACCCAAGCTAACTATGGCTACACCTTC
j_call: TRBJ2-7; v_call: TRBV7-9; clone_size: -; d_call: TRBD1; cdr3_aa: CASSKDRGKYF; cdr3_nt: TGTGCCAGCAGCAAAGACAGGGGAAAGTACTTC
j_call: TRBJ2-1; v_call: TRBV10-3; clone_size: -; d_call: TRBD2; cdr3_aa: CAISEPGLARYNEQFF; cdr3_nt: TGTGCCATCAGTGAGCCGGGACTAGCGCGGTACAATGAGCAGTTCTTC
j_call: TRBJ1-1; v_call: TRBV7-9; clone_size: -; d_call: -; cdr3_aa: CASSLDGEAFF; cdr3_nt: TGTGCCAGCAGCTTAGACGGTGAAGCTTTCTTT
j_call: TRBJ2-7; v_call: TRBV14; clone_size: once; d_call: -; cdr3_aa: CASSLGGNNLYEQYF; cdr3_nt: TGTGCCAGCAGCCTTGGGGGGAATAACCTCTACGAGCAGTACTTC
j_call: TRBJ1-2; v_call: TRBV7-6; clone_size: -; d_call: -; cdr3_aa: CASSLRAPGQSTMWDYGYTF; cdr3_nt: TGTGCCAGCAGCTTACGAGCCCCGGGACAATCAACTATGTGGGACTATGGCTACACCTTC
j_call: TRBJ2-7; v_call: TRBV5-5; clone_size: -; d_call: -; cdr3_aa: CASSWGAYEQYF; cdr3_nt: TGTGCCAGCAGCTGGGGAGCTTACGAGCAGTACTTC
j_call: TRBJ2-7; v_call: TRBV28; clone_size: -; d_call: TRBD1; cdr3_aa: CALGRGPYEQYF; cdr3_nt: TGTGCCCTGGGCAGGGGGCCCTACGAGCAGTACTTC
j_call: TRBJ2-1; v_call: TRBV27; clone_size: -; d_call: TRBD2; cdr3_aa: CASSSAGDLLNEQFF; cdr3_nt: TGTGCCAGCAGTTCGGCGGGAGACCTGCTTAATGAGCAGTTCTTC
j_call: TRBJ2-5; v_call: TRBV28; clone_size: -; d_call: TRBD2; cdr3_aa: CASFSGTQETQYF; cdr3_nt: TGTGCCAGCTTTAGCGGGACCCAAGAGACCCAGTACTTC
j_call: TRBJ2-7; v_call: TRBV7-2; clone_size: once; d_call: TRBD2; cdr3_aa: CASSVGSGGSSYEQYF; cdr3_nt: TGTGCCAGCAGCGTCGGTTCGGGGGGTAGCTCCTACGAGCAGTACTTC
j_call: TRBJ2-1; v_call: TRBV18; clone_size: -; d_call: -; cdr3_aa: CASSRKGNEQFF; cdr3_nt: TGTGCCAGCTCACGAAAGGGGAATGAGCAGTTCTTC
j_call: TRBJ2-2; v_call: TRBV5-6; clone_size: once; d_call: -; cdr3_aa: CASSLIFSWNTGELFF; cdr3_nt: TGTGCCAGCAGCTTGATTTTCAGTTGGAACACCGGGGAGCTGTTTTTT
j_call: TRBJ2-7; v_call: TRBV14; clone_size: -; d_call: -; cdr3_aa: CASSHDSLQASYEQYF; cdr3_nt: TGTGCCAGCAGCCACGATAGTTTGCAGGCTTCCTACGAGCAGTACTTC
j_call: TRBJ2-5; v_call: TRBV7-3; clone_size: -; d_call: -; cdr3_aa: CASSRVGSETQYF; cdr3_nt: TGTGCCAGCAGTCGGGTAGGGAGCGAGACCCAGTACTTC
j_call: TRBJ2-7; v_call: TRBV13; clone_size: -; d_call: TRBD2; cdr3_aa: CASSPLSSGLYEQYF; cdr3_nt: TGTGCCAGCAGCCCCCTCTCTAGCGGGCTCTACGAGCAGTACTTC
j_call: TRBJ2-7; v_call: TRBV9; clone_size: -; d_call: -; cdr3_aa: CASSGGQLDSYEQYF; cdr3_nt: TGTGCCAGCAGCGGAGGACAGTTGGACTCCTACGAGCAGTACTTC
j_call: TRBJ2-1; v_call: TRBV27; clone_size: -; d_call: TRBD2; cdr3_aa: CASKLAGGGIYEQFF; cdr3_nt: TGTGCCAGCAAGCTAGCGGGAGGAGGTATATATGAGCAGTTCTTC
j_call: TRBJ1-5; v_call: TRBV19; clone_size: -; d_call: -; cdr3_aa: CASSIAVFRHSNQPQHF; cdr3_nt: TGTGCCAGTAGTATAGCTGTATTCAGGCATAGCAATCAGCCCCAGCATTTT
j_call: TRBJ2-7; v_call: TRBV27; clone_size: many; d_call: -; cdr3_aa: CASSWGRPYEQYF; cdr3_nt: TGTGCCAGCAGTTGGGGCAGACCCTACGAGCAGTACTTC
j_call: TRBJ2-5; v_call: TRBV19; clone_size: -; d_call: TRBD2; cdr3_aa: CASSIDRAGGETQYF; cdr3_nt: TGTGCCAGTAGTATAGATCGAGCGGGAGGAGAGACCCAGTACTTC
j_call: TRBJ2-2; v_call: TRBV5-1; clone_size: -; d_call: TRBD1; cdr3_aa: CASSLGTGGNTGELFF; cdr3_nt: TGCGCCAGCAGCTTGGGGACAGGGGGGAACACCGGGGAGCTGTTTTTT
j_call: TRBJ2-3; v_call: TRBV10-3; clone_size: -; d_call: TRBD2; cdr3_aa: CAISPNPAGVGKDTQYF; cdr3_nt: TGTGCCATCAGCCCAAACCCAGCGGGAGTAGGTAAAGATACGCAGTATTTT